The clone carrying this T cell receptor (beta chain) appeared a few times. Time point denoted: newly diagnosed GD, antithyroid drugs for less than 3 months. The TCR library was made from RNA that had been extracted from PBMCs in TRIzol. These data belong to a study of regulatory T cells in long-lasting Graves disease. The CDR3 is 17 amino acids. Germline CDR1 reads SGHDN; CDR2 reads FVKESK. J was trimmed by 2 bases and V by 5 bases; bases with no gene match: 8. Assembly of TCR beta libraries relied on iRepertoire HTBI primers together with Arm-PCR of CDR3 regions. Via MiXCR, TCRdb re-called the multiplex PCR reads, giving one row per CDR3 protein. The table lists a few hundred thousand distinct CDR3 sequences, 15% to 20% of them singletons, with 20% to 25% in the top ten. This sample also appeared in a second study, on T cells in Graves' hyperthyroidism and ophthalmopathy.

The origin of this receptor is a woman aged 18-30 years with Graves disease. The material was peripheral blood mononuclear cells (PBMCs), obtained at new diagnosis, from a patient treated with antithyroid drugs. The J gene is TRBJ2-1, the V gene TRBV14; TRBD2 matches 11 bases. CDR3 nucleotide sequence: TGTGCCAGCAGCTCGAACCCGGGACTAGCGGCCTACAATGAGCAGTTCTTC. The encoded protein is CASSSNPGLAAYNEQFF.